This T cell receptor beta chain was identified during a study of T cell changes during pregnancy in multiple sclerosis. The table came from immunoSEQ multiplex PCR; TCRdb's copy has only in-frame clones and leaves some out. The table has 20,000 to 25,000 clones, more than 85% seen once. The germline V gene encodes CDR1 SGHRS and CDR2 YFSETQ. This CDR3 is 12 amino acids long. V was trimmed by 2 bases and J by 6 bases, leaving 8 bases between them. The sequence was obtained from a female donor with multiple sclerosis, enrolled in a pregnancy study. The chain joins TRBV5-1 to TRBJ1-2; perhaps TRBD1 as D (5 bases). The sample was CD8+ T cells from peripheral blood mononuclear cells, taken in the first trimester of pregnancy. The chain's CDR3 is CASSFGANGYTF. Here the CDR3 DNA reads TGCGCCAGCAGCTTTGGGGCCAATGGCTACACCTTC.